Listed below are T cell receptor beta chains from one sample, sequenced in a study of T cells in localized non-small cell lung cancer. Clones were sequenced by immunoSEQ multiplex PCR, and TCRdb holds only the in-frame ones, with some missing. In the table there are about 62,000 clones, more than 80% of which are singletons. The sequenced sample was PBMCs, obtained before any cancer treatment. These receptors all come from a man between 40 and 70 years old with stage II lung adenocarcinoma. The CDR3 runs from the conserved cysteine through the conserved F or W. Fields, in order: CDR3 length, clone size, V gene, J gene, D gene, CDR3 protein, CDR3 DNA. The D gene is left open where the match is weak. The size of a clone is reported for some rows only, either as once, few or many, or as a class for expanded clones.

CDR3 length: 13; clone size: -; V gene: TRBV9; J gene: TRBJ1-1; D gene: -; CDR3 protein: CASSLSGITEAFF; CDR3 DNA: TGTGCCAGCAGCCTATCAGGGATCACTGAAGCTTTCTTT
CDR3 length: 15; clone size: -; V gene: TRBV7-2; J gene: TRBJ1-1; D gene: -; CDR3 protein: CASTSPAPLGTEAFF; CDR3 DNA: TGTGCCAGCACTTCCCCGGCGCCCTTGGGCACTGAAGCTTTCTTT
CDR3 length: 16; clone size: -; V gene: TRBV5-1; J gene: TRBJ2-2; D gene: -; CDR3 protein: CASVLGAEKNTGELFF; CDR3 DNA: TGCGCCAGCGTTCTCGGGGCAGAAAAGAACACCGGGGAGCTGTTTTTT
CDR3 length: 15; clone size: -; V gene: TRBV2; J gene: TRBJ2-3; D gene: TRBD1; CDR3 protein: CASSKDRGLEDTQYF; CDR3 DNA: TGTGCCAGCAGTAAGGACAGGGGGCTTGAAGATACGCAGTATTTT
CDR3 length: 13; clone size: -; V gene: TRBV7-9; J gene: TRBJ2-1; D gene: -; CDR3 protein: CASQGGGPGEQFF; CDR3 DNA: TGTGCCAGCCAAGGGGGAGGGCCGGGTGAGCAGTTCTTC
CDR3 length: 14; clone size: once; V gene: TRBV5-5; J gene: TRBJ2-7; D gene: -; CDR3 protein: CASSPDSHSYEQYF; CDR3 DNA: TGTGCCAGCAGCCCGGACAGCCACTCCTACGAGCAGTACTTC
CDR3 length: 13; clone size: -; V gene: TRBV7-3; J gene: TRBJ2-1; D gene: -; CDR3 protein: CASSLGANNEQFF; CDR3 DNA: TGTGCCAGCAGCCTGGGTGCCAACAATGAGCAGTTCTTC
CDR3 length: 13; clone size: -; V gene: TRBV11-3; J gene: TRBJ1-1; D gene: -; CDR3 protein: CASSLDRTRVAFF; CDR3 DNA: TGTGCCAGCAGCTTAGATCGGACCAGGGTGGCTTTCTTT
CDR3 length: 13; clone size: -; V gene: TRBV19; J gene: TRBJ2-3; D gene: -; CDR3 protein: CASSIYYTDTQYF; CDR3 DNA: TGTGCCAGTAGTATTTACTACACAGATACGCAGTATTTT
CDR3 length: 14; clone size: -; V gene: TRBV6-1; J gene: TRBJ2-7; D gene: TRBD2; CDR3 protein: CASIGTRNSYEQYF; CDR3 DNA: TGTGCCAGCATAGGGACTAGGAACTCCTACGAGCAGTACTTC
CDR3 length: 14; clone size: few; V gene: TRBV30; J gene: TRBJ2-1; D gene: -; CDR3 protein: CAWSVLGLLGEQFF; CDR3 DNA: TGTGCCTGGAGTGTACTCGGACTCCTAGGTGAGCAGTTCTTC
CDR3 length: 15; clone size: -; V gene: TRBV6-1; J gene: TRBJ2-3; D gene: -; CDR3 protein: CASSERGAGTDTQYF; CDR3 DNA: TGTGCCAGCAGTGAAAGAGGGGCGGGGACAGATACGCAGTATTTT
CDR3 length: 15; clone size: -; V gene: TRBV28; J gene: TRBJ1-1; D gene: -; CDR3 protein: CASRSAGGWGTEAFF; CDR3 DNA: TGTGCCAGCAGATCAGCGGGAGGGTGGGGGACTGAAGCTTTCTTT
CDR3 length: 16; clone size: -; V gene: TRBV4-1; J gene: TRBJ2-7; D gene: TRBD2; CDR3 protein: CASSQDSSGRLYEQYF; CDR3 DNA: TGCGCCAGCAGCCAAGATAGCAGCGGGAGGCTCTACGAGCAGTACTTC
CDR3 length: 16; clone size: -; V gene: TRBV7-2; J gene: TRBJ2-7; D gene: TRBD2; CDR3 protein: CASSFPQREIYNEQYF; CDR3 DNA: TGTGCCAGCAGTTTCCCGCAGCGGGAGATATACAACGAGCAGTACTTC
CDR3 length: 14; clone size: -; V gene: TRBV25-1; J gene: TRBJ2-7; D gene: TRBD1; CDR3 protein: CASSEPQGAREQYF; CDR3 DNA: TGTGCCAGCAGTGAACCCCAGGGGGCGCGGGAGCAGTACTTC
CDR3 length: 13; clone size: -; V gene: TRBV29-1; J gene: TRBJ1-5; D gene: -; CDR3 protein: CSVEVRRGQPQHF; CDR3 DNA: TGCAGCGTTGAAGTCCGGAGAGGACAGCCCCAGCATTTT
CDR3 length: 15; clone size: -; V gene: TRBV7-9; J gene: TRBJ1-4; D gene: -; CDR3 protein: CASSPEQGPNEKLFF; CDR3 DNA: TGTGCCAGCAGCCCCGAACAGGGTCCAAATGAAAAACTGTTTTTT
CDR3 length: 14; clone size: many; V gene: TRBV19; J gene: TRBJ2-1; D gene: TRBD2; CDR3 protein: CASSIAGGEYEQFF; CDR3 DNA: TGTGCCAGTAGTATAGCGGGAGGGGAGTATGAGCAGTTCTTC
CDR3 length: 12; clone size: -; V gene: TRBV30; J gene: TRBJ1-1; D gene: TRBD1; CDR3 protein: CAWGPQGAEAFF; CDR3 DNA: TGTGCCTGGGGACCACAGGGGGCCGAAGCTTTCTTT
CDR3 length: 17; clone size: -; V gene: TRBV19; J gene: TRBJ2-5; D gene: TRBD2; CDR3 protein: CASSISSRAGGLRTQYF; CDR3 DNA: TGTGCCAGTAGTATATCCTCCCGGGCGGGAGGGCTGAGGACCCAGTACTTC
CDR3 length: 13; clone size: -; V gene: TRBV27; J gene: TRBJ2-5; D gene: -; CDR3 protein: CASSPRTMETQYF; CDR3 DNA: TGTGCCAGCAGTCCAAGGACTATGGAGACCCAGTACTTC
CDR3 length: 14; clone size: -; V gene: TRBV4-2; J gene: TRBJ2-7; D gene: -; CDR3 protein: CASSQDGPRDEQYF; CDR3 DNA: TGTGCCAGCAGCCAAGATGGCCCCCGGGACGAGCAGTACTTC
CDR3 length: 15; clone size: few; V gene: TRBV7-9; J gene: TRBJ1-2; D gene: -; CDR3 protein: CASSSDPGRNYGYTF; CDR3 DNA: TGTGCCAGCAGCTCCGACCCGGGAAGGAACTATGGCTACACCTTC
CDR3 length: 16; clone size: -; V gene: TRBV5-1; J gene: TRBJ2-1; D gene: TRBD2; CDR3 protein: CASSLGSSGSFAEQFF; CDR3 DNA: TGCGCCAGCAGCTTGGGGTCTAGCGGGAGTTTCGCTGAGCAGTTCTTC
CDR3 length: 13; clone size: -; V gene: TRBV7-8; J gene: TRBJ2-7; D gene: TRBD1; CDR3 protein: CASSLDRAYEQYF; CDR3 DNA: TGTGCCAGCAGCCTAGACAGGGCCTACGAGCAGTACTTC
CDR3 length: 14; clone size: few; V gene: TRBV10-3; J gene: TRBJ2-1; D gene: -; CDR3 protein: CAIKYSALYNEQFF; CDR3 DNA: TGTGCCATCAAATATTCGGCGCTCTACAATGAGCAGTTCTTC
CDR3 length: 15; clone size: -; V gene: TRBV6-5; J gene: TRBJ2-7; D gene: TRBD2; CDR3 protein: CASSLQTSGPDEQYF; CDR3 DNA: TGTGCCAGCAGCCTCCAGACTAGCGGGCCAGACGAGCAGTACTTC
CDR3 length: 11; clone size: -; V gene: TRBV25-1; J gene: TRBJ1-2; D gene: -; CDR3 protein: CASSDGGGYTF; CDR3 DNA: TGTGCCAGCAGTGACGGAGGCGGCTACACCTTC
CDR3 length: 14; clone size: -; V gene: TRBV5-1; J gene: TRBJ1-1; D gene: TRBD1; CDR3 protein: CASSGTGGRTEAFF; CDR3 DNA: TGCGCCAGCAGCGGCACAGGGGGTCGGACTGAAGCTTTCTTT
CDR3 length: 16; clone size: -; V gene: TRBV27; J gene: TRBJ2-1; D gene: TRBD2; CDR3 protein: CASSFKGGRLYNEQFF; CDR3 DNA: TGTGCCAGCAGTTTTAAGGGCGGGAGGCTTTACAATGAGCAGTTCTTC
CDR3 length: 14; clone size: once; V gene: TRBV5-1; J gene: TRBJ2-5; D gene: -; CDR3 protein: CASSPGTSQETQYF; CDR3 DNA: TGCGCCAGCAGCCCCGGGACATCCCAAGAGACCCAGTACTTC
CDR3 length: 17; clone size: -; V gene: TRBV5-4; J gene: TRBJ2-7; D gene: -; CDR3 protein: CASSLFRGSDKSYEQYF; CDR3 DNA: TGTGCCAGCAGCTTGTTTAGGGGGTCCGACAAATCCTACGAGCAGTACTTC
CDR3 length: 17; clone size: -; V gene: TRBV11-2; J gene: TRBJ2-3; D gene: -; CDR3 protein: CASSLRSQAGRVDTQYF; CDR3 DNA: TGTGCCAGCAGCTTACGGTCCCAAGCTGGACGCGTAGATACGCAGTATTTT
CDR3 length: 15; clone size: -; V gene: TRBV2; J gene: TRBJ2-5; D gene: TRBD2; CDR3 protein: CASRDPTSSKETQYF; CDR3 DNA: TGTGCCAGCAGGGATCCGACTAGCTCGAAAGAGACCCAGTACTTC
CDR3 length: 18; clone size: -; V gene: TRBV5-8; J gene: TRBJ2-1; D gene: TRBD2; CDR3 protein: CASSFSGTSDGSYNEQFF; CDR3 DNA: TGTGCCAGCAGCTTTTCCGGGACTAGCGACGGCTCCTACAATGAGCAGTTCTTC
CDR3 length: 17; clone size: -; V gene: TRBV10-3; J gene: TRBJ2-2; D gene: -; CDR3 protein: CAISESTWGPNTGELFF; CDR3 DNA: TGTGCCATCAGTGAGTCGACGTGGGGGCCGAACACCGGGGAGCTGTTTTTT
CDR3 length: 15; clone size: -; V gene: TRBV7-2; J gene: TRBJ2-1; D gene: TRBD2; CDR3 protein: CASSFTSGRWDEQFF; CDR3 DNA: TGTGCCAGCAGCTTTACTAGCGGGAGATGGGATGAGCAGTTCTTC
CDR3 length: 15; clone size: once; V gene: TRBV6-5; J gene: TRBJ1-2; D gene: -; CDR3 protein: CASSRRSGAYYGYTF; CDR3 DNA: TGTGCCAGCAGTCGCAGGTCGGGGGCGTACTATGGCTACACCTTC
CDR3 length: 16; clone size: -; V gene: TRBV9; J gene: TRBJ2-3; D gene: -; CDR3 protein: CASSVGASGSTDTQYF; CDR3 DNA: TGTGCCAGCAGCGTAGGAGCCAGCGGGAGCACAGATACGCAGTATTTT
CDR3 length: 13; clone size: -; V gene: TRBV19; J gene: TRBJ2-3; D gene: -; CDR3 protein: CATKLALADTQYF; CDR3 DNA: TGTGCCACCAAACTAGCCCTCGCAGATACGCAGTATTTT
CDR3 length: 14; clone size: -; V gene: TRBV29-1; J gene: TRBJ1-4; D gene: -; CDR3 protein: CSVRTRLFNEKLFF; CDR3 DNA: TGCAGCGTCCGGACCCGTTTATTTAATGAAAAACTGTTTTTT
CDR3 length: 14; clone size: -; V gene: TRBV5-1; J gene: TRBJ2-2; D gene: -; CDR3 protein: CASSLGQYTGELFF; CDR3 DNA: TGCGCCAGCAGCTTGGGACAGTACACCGGGGAGCTGTTTTTT
CDR3 length: 18; clone size: -; V gene: TRBV4-1; J gene: TRBJ2-1; D gene: TRBD2; CDR3 protein: CASSQAPPTGRAWNEQFF; CDR3 DNA: TGCGCCAGCAGCCAAGCCCCCCCCACCGGGAGGGCGTGGAATGAGCAGTTCTTC
CDR3 length: 15; clone size: once; V gene: TRBV19; J gene: TRBJ1-5; D gene: TRBD1; CDR3 protein: CASSTRQGLNQPQHF; CDR3 DNA: TGTGCCAGTAGTACAAGACAGGGTTTGAATCAGCCCCAGCATTTT
CDR3 length: 17; clone size: -; V gene: TRBV25-1; J gene: TRBJ1-3; D gene: TRBD1; CDR3 protein: CASSLDLLTGAGNTIYF; CDR3 DNA: TGTGCCAGCAGCTTAGATCTTCTGACAGGGGCTGGAAACACCATATATTTT
CDR3 length: 14; clone size: -; V gene: TRBV5-1; J gene: TRBJ1-2; D gene: -; CDR3 protein: CASSPGGQTYGYTF; CDR3 DNA: TGCGCCAGCAGCCCCGGGGGCCAGACCTATGGCTACACCTTC
CDR3 length: 12; clone size: -; V gene: TRBV19; J gene: TRBJ2-5; D gene: TRBD1; CDR3 protein: CATSDREETQYF; CDR3 DNA: TGTGCCACCTCGGACAGGGAAGAGACCCAGTACTTC
CDR3 length: 15; clone size: -; V gene: TRBV4-1; J gene: TRBJ2-1; D gene: -; CDR3 protein: CASSQGGGRNNEQFF; CDR3 DNA: TGCGCCAGCAGCCAAGGAGGGGGGAGGAACAATGAGCAGTTCTTC
CDR3 length: 13; clone size: once; V gene: TRBV7-3; J gene: TRBJ1-1; D gene: -; CDR3 protein: CASSSAMNTEAFF; CDR3 DNA: TGTGCCAGCAGCTCCGCGATGAACACTGAAGCTTTCTTT
CDR3 length: 13; clone size: once; V gene: TRBV5-1; J gene: TRBJ2-5; D gene: TRBD2; CDR3 protein: CASSMGGTETQYF; CDR3 DNA: TGCGCCAGCAGCATGGGGGGGACGGAGACCCAGTACTTC
CDR3 length: 15; clone size: -; V gene: TRBV19; J gene: TRBJ2-5; D gene: TRBD2; CDR3 protein: CASSILAGGRETQYF; CDR3 DNA: TGTGCCAGTAGTATTCTAGCGGGAGGGCGGGAGACCCAGTACTTC
CDR3 length: 13; clone size: -; V gene: TRBV6-5; J gene: TRBJ1-1; D gene: -; CDR3 protein: CASSARMNTEAFF; CDR3 DNA: TGTGCCAGCTCTGCCCGCATGAACACTGAAGCTTTCTTT